The following is a TCR beta chain sequence with its context. Surgery without prior neoadjuvant therapy was the treatment of the selected pancreatic ductal adenocarcinoma patients. This sample is drawn from a study of T cells in pancreatic ductal adenocarcinoma. Germline V lookup: CDR1 SNHLY, CDR2 FYNNEI. V dropped 5 bases and J dropped 7 bases, with 15 bases sitting between them. CDR3 length equals 14 residues. Method: immunoSEQ multiplex PCR; TCRdb's copy keeps in-frame clones and lacks some. The sample has over 100,000 clones; around 96% are singletons. This receptor was taken from a human donor with pancreatic ductal adenocarcinoma. The sequencing input was PBMCs. V gene TRBV2 combines with J gene TRBJ1-5; D gene uncertain. Here the CDR3 DNA reads TGTGCCAGCAGTTCTCCGGGAGGCGAGCAGCCCCAGCATTTT. The encoded protein is CASSSPGGEQPQHF.